One sample yielded the 5 T cell receptor beta chains listed below, sequenced in a study of CD8+ T cells in alopecia areata. RNA extraction was followed by reverse transcription into cDNA, which acted as the sequencing template. TCRdb's copy holds only in-frame clones and misses some; the assay was immunoSEQ multiplex PCR. The sample lists about 150,000 clones, around 47% occurring once. Sequenced: CD4+ T cells sorted from blood. Receptors were obtained from a human donor with alopecia areata.

The rearrangement joins TRBV9 to TRBJ2-7; maybe TRBD2 (9 bases). The V and J ends lost 0 bases and 3 bases respectively, with 28 bases between them. Germline CDR1 reads SGDLS; CDR2 reads YYNGEE. The CDR3 covers 20 residues. The CDR3, as DNA: TGTGCCAGCAGCGTAGACATTCAGGGGGCGGCTAGCGGGACCGTCTACGAGCAGTACTTC. As protein: CASSVDIQGAASGTVYEQYF.

Only a few counts were recorded for this clone. V and J are TRBV7-9 and TRBJ1-3; no clear D gene. Germline CDR1 reads SEHNR; CDR2 reads FQNEAQ (reference sequence). V lost 7 bases, J lost 4 bases, and 5 bases lay in between. The CDR3 length is 11 residues. The DNA for the CDR3 is TGTGCCAGCACCCTGGGAAACACCATATATTTT. This sequence encodes CASTLGNTIYF.

A note on this clone: The junction and the germline gene differ at one end; a read error may be behind it. This chain's CDR3 is CASSLEGLDTENF. In nucleotides, the CDR3 is TGCGCCAGCAGCTTGGAGGGTTTAGATACCGAGAACTTC. This chain links TRBV5-1 with TRBJ2-5, with no clear D. The CDR3 runs to 13 residues. Germline CDR1 is SGHRS and CDR2 is YFSETQ.

This clone came up a few times. The chain recombines TRBV29-1 with TRBJ2-3; 8 bases are a match to TRBD1. V lost 7 bases, J lost 1 base, and 7 bases stayed unmatched. Germline values: CDR1 SQVTM, CDR2 ANQGSEA. The CDR3 extends over 14 amino acids. The CDR3: CSATGASGTDTQYF. CDR3 sequence (DNA): TGCAGCGCGACAGGGGCCTCTGGCACAGATACGCAGTATTTT.

This clone appeared a few times. V gene TRBV4-1 combines with J gene TRBJ1-5; D is undetermined. Germline V gene sequence: CDR1 MGHRA, CDR2 YSYEKL. V lost 1 base, J lost 5 bases, and 6 bases lay in between. The CDR3 covers 13 residues. In nucleotides, the CDR3 is TGCGCCAGCAGCCAAGCGCTTTATCAGCCCCAGCATTTT. Its translation is CASSQALYQPQHF.